This is a list of T cell receptor beta chains from one sample in a study of shared clonotypes between healthy human individuals. TCRdb's table, derived via immunoSEQ multiplex PCR, lists solely in-frame clones and lacks some. The profile shows hundreds of thousands of clones, around 67% of them singletons. Sequences were obtained from memory CD4+ T cells sorted from blood. The origin of the receptors is a woman younger than 45 in good health. CDR3s include the opening cysteine and the closing phenylalanine or tryptophan. The D gene is left open where the match is weak. Clone size is shown for a subset of rows, as once, few, many or a class of expanded clone.

D gene: TRBD2; J gene: TRBJ2-3; V gene: TRBV6-4; clone size: NA; CDR3 DNA: TGTGCCAGCAGTGACTCGGGACTAGCGGGAGGAAGTACAGATACGCAGTATTTT; CDR3 protein: CASSDSGLAGGSTDTQYF
D gene: NA; J gene: TRBJ2-2; V gene: TRBV28; clone size: NA; CDR3 DNA: TGTGCCAGCAGTTCACCGGGACTTAGAGCGAACACCGGGGAGCTGTTTTTT; CDR3 protein: CASSSPGLRANTGELFF
D gene: TRBD1; J gene: TRBJ1-2; V gene: TRBV29-1; clone size: few; CDR3 DNA: TGCAGCGTTGGACAGGGAAAGGGCTACACCTTC; CDR3 protein: CSVGQGKGYTF
D gene: NA; J gene: TRBJ2-2; V gene: TRBV19; clone size: NA; CDR3 DNA: TGTGCCAGTAGGGACACCAACACCGGGGAGCTGTTTTTT; CDR3 protein: CASRDTNTGELFF
D gene: TRBD1; J gene: TRBJ2-5; V gene: TRBV7-7; clone size: NA; CDR3 DNA: TGTGCCAGCAGCACTTGGGACAGGGGAGAGACCCAGTACTTC; CDR3 protein: CASSTWDRGETQYF
D gene: NA; J gene: TRBJ2-3; V gene: TRBV5-1; clone size: NA; CDR3 DNA: TGCGCCAGCAGCTCCCAGAACACAGATACGCAGTATTTT; CDR3 protein: CASSSQNTDTQYF
D gene: NA; J gene: TRBJ2-2; V gene: TRBV5-1; clone size: NA; CDR3 DNA: TGCGCCAGCAGCACACAACCCCTTAGCACTCGTCCCGGGGAGCTGTTTTTT; CDR3 protein: CASSTQPLSTRPGELFF
D gene: NA; J gene: TRBJ2-7; V gene: TRBV19; clone size: NA; CDR3 DNA: TGTGCCAGTAGTGAGCGGGCAAGCTCCTACGAGCAGTACTTC; CDR3 protein: CASSERASSYEQYF
D gene: NA; J gene: TRBJ2-1; V gene: TRBV28; clone size: NA; CDR3 DNA: TGTGCCAGTTTTAGCCAGGATGAGCAGTTCTTC; CDR3 protein: CASFSQDEQFF
D gene: NA; J gene: TRBJ2-3; V gene: TRBV4-1; clone size: NA; CDR3 DNA: TGCGCCAGCAGCCAAGAATGGCTAGCTAGCACAGATACGCAGTATTTT; CDR3 protein: CASSQEWLASTDTQYF
D gene: NA; J gene: TRBJ2-5; V gene: TRBV5-4; clone size: NA; CDR3 DNA: TGTGCCAGCAGCTTATTAGGTTCGGAGACCCAGTACTTC; CDR3 protein: CASSLLGSETQYF
D gene: TRBD2; J gene: TRBJ2-3; V gene: TRBV11-2; clone size: NA; CDR3 DNA: TGTGCCAGCAGCCCAGCCCTGACTAGCGCGAGGGTTGCTGATACGCAGTATTTT; CDR3 protein: CASSPALTSARVADTQYF
D gene: TRBD1; J gene: TRBJ2-5; V gene: TRBV28; clone size: NA; CDR3 DNA: TGTGCCAGCAGTTTAGGGACAGGGGGCTCGGTAAAGACCCAGTACTTC; CDR3 protein: CASSLGTGGSVKTQYF
D gene: NA; J gene: TRBJ1-1; V gene: TRBV5-1; clone size: many; CDR3 DNA: TGCGCCAGCAGCATCAGGGACACTAACACTGAAGCTTTCTTT; CDR3 protein: CASSIRDTNTEAFF
D gene: TRBD1; J gene: TRBJ2-7; V gene: TRBV30; clone size: NA; CDR3 DNA: TGTGCCGGAACAGGGGTCAGCTCCTACGAGCAGTACTTC; CDR3 protein: CAGTGVSSYEQYF
D gene: NA; J gene: TRBJ2-3; V gene: TRBV19; clone size: NA; CDR3 DNA: TGTGCCAGTAGTGACCCGGGACGCAGGAACACAGATACGCAGTATTTT; CDR3 protein: CASSDPGRRNTDTQYF
D gene: NA; J gene: TRBJ2-7; V gene: TRBV9; clone size: few; CDR3 DNA: TGTGCCAGCAGCGTAGCGGGAGACCTCGGTTCGGGACTCTACGAGCAGTACTTC; CDR3 protein: CASSVAGDLGSGLYEQYF
D gene: TRBD2; J gene: TRBJ2-1; V gene: TRBV5-5; clone size: NA; CDR3 DNA: TGTGCCAGCAGCCCAGGTAGCGGGAGCTCCTACAATGAGCAGTTCTTC; CDR3 protein: CASSPGSGSSYNEQFF
D gene: NA; J gene: TRBJ2-7; V gene: TRBV10-3; clone size: NA; CDR3 DNA: TGTGCCACCTATTCGGACGGGTCTGGCGAGCAGTACTTC; CDR3 protein: CATYSDGSGEQYF
D gene: NA; J gene: TRBJ1-2; V gene: TRBV15; clone size: NA; CDR3 DNA: TGTGCCACCAGCAGAGGGGGTCACCAGGGAGACGGCTACACCTTC; CDR3 protein: CATSRGGHQGDGYTF
D gene: NA; J gene: TRBJ1-1; V gene: TRBV18; clone size: NA; CDR3 DNA: TGTGCCAGCTCTCCGGACGGACAAGGGGAAGCTTTCTTT; CDR3 protein: CASSPDGQGEAFF
D gene: TRBD2; J gene: TRBJ2-5; V gene: TRBV18; clone size: NA; CDR3 DNA: TGTGCCAGCTCATCTAAGACTAGCGGGAGAGAGACCCAGTACTTC; CDR3 protein: CASSSKTSGRETQYF
D gene: NA; J gene: TRBJ2-7; V gene: TRBV29-1; clone size: NA; CDR3 DNA: TGCAGCGTCACCTTGGATTTAGGGGGTTCTTCCGAGCAGTACTTC; CDR3 protein: CSVTLDLGGSSEQYF
D gene: TRBD1; J gene: TRBJ2-7; V gene: TRBV11-1; clone size: once; CDR3 DNA: TGTGCCAGCAGCCCTAAAGCCGACAGGGAGGAGCAGTACTTC; CDR3 protein: CASSPKADREEQYF
D gene: TRBD2; J gene: TRBJ2-7; V gene: TRBV5-7; clone size: once; CDR3 DNA: TGTGCCAGCAGGGGGACTAGCGGGAGTGGGGAGCAATACTTC; CDR3 protein: CASRGTSGSGEQYF
D gene: TRBD1; J gene: TRBJ1-2; V gene: TRBV11-2; clone size: NA; CDR3 DNA: TGTGCCAGCAGCTTCGGACAGGGCGACTATGGCTACACCTTC; CDR3 protein: CASSFGQGDYGYTF
D gene: TRBD1; J gene: TRBJ2-1; V gene: TRBV6-1; clone size: NA; CDR3 DNA: TGTGCCAGCAGACCCGACAGGGGGGTTTACGGTGAGCAGTTCTTC; CDR3 protein: CASRPDRGVYGEQFF
D gene: NA; J gene: TRBJ2-7; V gene: TRBV5-1; clone size: once; CDR3 DNA: TGCGCCAGCAGCTTGGCCAGGAGCCCCTACGAGCAGTACTTC; CDR3 protein: CASSLARSPYEQYF
D gene: NA; J gene: TRBJ1-2; V gene: TRBV20-1; clone size: NA; CDR3 DNA: TGCAGTGCTAGAGATATCGGCTACACCTTC; CDR3 protein: CSARDIGYTF
D gene: NA; J gene: TRBJ1-5; V gene: TRBV28; clone size: NA; CDR3 DNA: TGTGCCAGCGACCTACTAGGGAGCATACACCAGCCCCAGCATTTT; CDR3 protein: CASDLLGSIHQPQHF
D gene: NA; J gene: TRBJ2-5; V gene: TRBV6-6; clone size: NA; CDR3 DNA: TGTGCCAGCAGTTATTTGGGAAAAGAGACCCAGTACTTC; CDR3 protein: CASSYLGKETQYF
D gene: NA; J gene: TRBJ1-4; V gene: TRBV28; clone size: NA; CDR3 DNA: TGTGCCAGCAGTGGGGGCCTGGATGGGTATGAAAAACTGTTTTTT; CDR3 protein: CASSGGLDGYEKLFF
D gene: TRBD1; J gene: TRBJ2-2; V gene: TRBV27; clone size: NA; CDR3 DNA: TGTGCCAGCAGTCGAAGGACAGGGAGTCTTTCTACCGGGGAGCTGTTTTTT; CDR3 protein: CASSRRTGSLSTGELFF
D gene: TRBD2; J gene: TRBJ2-2; V gene: TRBV7-3; clone size: few; CDR3 DNA: TGTGCCAGCAGCTTATCGGGACTAGCTGGCGCCGGGGAGCTGTTTTTT; CDR3 protein: CASSLSGLAGAGELFF
D gene: NA; J gene: TRBJ2-7; V gene: TRBV5-4; clone size: NA; CDR3 DNA: TGTGCCAGCCGCCGGGATGGTATTTCCACCTACGAGCAGTACTTC; CDR3 protein: CASRRDGISTYEQYF
D gene: TRBD2; J gene: TRBJ2-7; V gene: TRBV4-2; clone size: NA; CDR3 DNA: TGTGCCAGCAGCCAAGATTCGGGACTAGTTCGTTACGAGCAGTACTTC; CDR3 protein: CASSQDSGLVRYEQYF
D gene: TRBD2; J gene: TRBJ2-2; V gene: TRBV12-5; clone size: NA; CDR3 DNA: TGTGCTAGTGGTACAGGACTAGCGTCCACCGGGGAGCTGTTTTTT; CDR3 protein: CASGTGLASTGELFF
D gene: NA; J gene: TRBJ2-7; V gene: TRBV7-2; clone size: NA; CDR3 DNA: TGTGCCAGCAGCCCTTACAATGCCTACGAGCAGTACTTC; CDR3 protein: CASSPYNAYEQYF
D gene: NA; J gene: TRBJ2-7; V gene: TRBV5-1; clone size: NA; CDR3 DNA: TGCGCCAGCAGCGGGGTGGGGGCTCGAGAGCAGTACTTC; CDR3 protein: CASSGVGAREQYF
D gene: NA; J gene: TRBJ2-1; V gene: TRBV29-1; clone size: many; CDR3 DNA: TGCAGCGTCGCCGCAGGGCCCAGCGGTGCCAATGAGCAGTTCTTC; CDR3 protein: CSVAAGPSGANEQFF
D gene: NA; J gene: TRBJ1-3; V gene: TRBV6-5; clone size: NA; CDR3 DNA: TGTGCCAGCAGTACCGCCCCCAGTCAGGTTAACACCATATATTTT; CDR3 protein: CASSTAPSQVNTIYF
D gene: NA; J gene: TRBJ1-5; V gene: TRBV2; clone size: NA; CDR3 DNA: TGTGCCAGCAGTGAAGGGAGCACTAGCAATCAGCCCCAGCATTTT; CDR3 protein: CASSEGSTSNQPQHF